This T cell receptor (beta chain) was identified in a study of OX40 agonist ivuxolimab in advanced cancers. Study in general: The mean age was approximately 60 years, ranging from 23 to 79, with around four fifths of participants male. Eligibility rules accepted prior anti-PD-1, anti-PD-L1 or anti-CTLA-4 therapy, and roughly 42% had some.

General observations from the study: Expanded clones were, on average, more numerous among CD8+ T cells than CD4+.

This CDR3 spans 16 amino acids. Germline loops: CDR1 PRHDT, CDR2 FYEKMQ (reference sequence). Trimming stripped 6 bases from V and 0 bases from J, with 16 bases between. Sequenced by immunoSEQ multiplex PCR; TCRdb stores in-frame clones only, minus some. The repertoire holds some 80,000 clones, with around 92% as singletons. A note on this clone: Its antigen is not known.

Patients were excluded for autoimmune disease history or systemic immunosuppression. The chain joins TRBV13 to TRBJ2-3; D ambiguous. Source: CD4+ or CD8+ T cells sorted from blood, taken in a trial of the OX40 agonist ivuxolimab. The TCR comes from an adult with an advanced solid tumor such as melanoma, head and neck, liver or kidney cancer. CDR3: CASSSTWNPSTDTQYF. The DNA of the CDR3 is TGTGCCAGCAGTTCTACTTGGAATCCCAGCACAGATACGCAGTATTTT.